Listed here are 15 T cell receptor beta chains from one sample, sequenced in a study of breast tumors, draining lymph nodes, adjacent tissues. From the multiplex PCR reads, TCRdb called clonotypes with MiXCR, one entry per CDR3 protein. The sample includes more than 50,000 distinct CDR3 sequences, around 43% of them seen just once. The sample taken for sequencing was breast tumor tissue. The source is a female donor with breast cancer. Some clones in this sample may be carry-over from other donors' samples.

V and J are TRBV9 and TRBJ1-5; 8 bases fit TRBD1. The germline gives CDR1 SGDLS, CDR2 YYNGEE. CDR3 length: 18 residues. Trimming at V came to 0 bases and at J to 0 bases, leaving 8 bases not matched to a gene. Written as DNA, the CDR3 is TGTGCCAGCAGCGTAGCATCGACAGGGGAGGGTAGCAATCAGCCCCAGCATTTT. It specifies CASSVASTGEGSNQPQHF.

This clonotype has ten or more counts. The V call is TRBV19, the J call TRBJ1-2, with no clear D. Germline lookup yields CDR1 LNHDA and CDR2 SQIVND (reference sequence). This CDR3 is 15 amino acids long. The ends were cut back, 5 bases at V and 5 bases at J, with 18 bases in the middle. This chain's CDR3 is CASSARQIALYGYTF. For the CDR3, the DNA is TGTGCCAGTAGTGCGCGACAAATCGCCCTGTATGGCTACACCTTC.

The DNA for the CDR3 is TGCAGCGTTGGGACCGGGGGACCGAACACCGGGGAGCTGTTTTTT. Encoded protein: CSVGTGGPNTGELFF. V usage is TRBV29-1 and J usage is TRBJ2-2; D is perhaps TRBD2 (6 bases). The CDR3 has 15 amino acids. Germline CDR1 and CDR2: SQVTM and ANQGSEA. Trimming left V 4 bases short and J 0 bases short, with 12 bases between.

Note on this clonotype: Because it lacks the conserved phenylalanine or tryptophan at the end, this CDR3 is likely a read error. The DNA is left out, because the CDR3 cannot be placed on it with certainty; the CDR3 is given as TCRdb lists it. The chain links TRBV7-6 to TRBJ2-7; the table's D call, TRBD1, was not checked against the DNA. Germline loops: CDR1 SGHVS, CDR2 FNYEAQ. Ends included, the CDR3 has 16 residues. CDR3 in amino acids: CASSSLAGTGGYEQCL.

As concerns this clonotype: This may be a read error: a much more frequent sequence differs by one nucleotide. V is TRBV19 and J is TRBJ2-4; the match to TRBD2 covers 9 bases. This CDR3 is built from 19 residues. Germline CDR1 LNHDA, CDR2 SQIVND (reference sequence). V shed 0 bases, J shed 2 bases, and the junction held 11 bases outside the gene matches. Here the CDR3 reads CASSIESPGASGTKNIQYF. The DNA of the CDR3 is TGTGCCAGTAGTATAGAAAGCCCCGGGGCTAGCGGGACCAAAAACATTCAGTACTTC. Looking up the rest from reference TRBV19 and TRBJ2-4 gives the full variable domain: DGGITQSPKYLFRKEGQNVTLSCEQNLNHDAMYWYRQDPGQGLRLIYYSQIVNDFQKGDIAEGYSVSREKKESFPLTVTSAQKNPTAFYLCASSIESPGASGTKNIQYFGAGTRLSVL.

The J gene is TRBJ1-5, the V gene TRBV6-1, with D tentatively TRBD1 (5 bases). CDR3 length: 13 amino acids. V was trimmed by 3 bases and J by 5 bases, leaving 8 bases between them. Germline assignment: CDR1 MNHNS and CDR2 SASEGT. The CDR3 loop reads CASSDLGDQPQHF. In DNA, the CDR3 is TGTGCCAGCAGTGATTTAGGGGATCAGCCCCAGCATTTT.

In regard to this clonotype: The junction and the germline gene differ at one end; a read error may be behind it. V usage is TRBV7-9 and J usage is TRBJ1-5; D might be TRBD1 (6 bases). The CDR3 has 16 residues. The germline gives CDR1 SEHNR, CDR2 FQNEAQ (reference sequence). CDR3 loop: CASSLQGGGGNRPQHF. Written as DNA, the CDR3 is TGTGCCAGCAGCTTACAGGGAGGGGGTGGCAATCGGCCCCAGCATTTT.

The chain carries TRBV7-9 and TRBJ1-6; TRBD1 matches 9 bases. After removal of 1 base from V and 6 bases from J, the junction contained 4 bases not matched to a gene. Germline-derived CDR1 and CDR2 are SEHNR and FQNEAQ (reference sequence). The CDR3 spans 16 residues. In DNA form, the CDR3 reads TGTGCCAGCAGCTTAGACCGGGACAGGGTTAATTCACCCCTCCACTTT. Amino acid sequence: CASSLDRDRVNSPLHF.

This clonotype has at least ten counts. V usage is TRBV12-3 or TRBV12-4 and J usage is TRBJ2-7, with TRBD2 matching 10 bases. The V segment lost 3 bases and the J segment 2 bases; nucleotides outside the gene matches: 4. This CDR3 is built from 15 residues. CDR3 nucleotide sequence: TGTGCCAGCAGTTTCGCCCTAGCGGGGGCCTACGAGCAGTACTTC. Translating it yields CASSFALAGAYEQYF.

On this clonotype: Since no conserved phenylalanine or tryptophan closes the CDR3, a read error is the likely cause. V gene TRBV4-1 combines with J gene TRBJ2-3, with 8 nucleotides matching TRBD1. Unmatched junction bases numbered 8, after V lost 0 bases and J lost 3 bases. Germline assignment: CDR1 MGHRA and CDR2 YSYEKL. The length of the CDR3 is 17 residues. CDR3 protein: CASSQDLRDRGTDTQYL. CDR3 DNA sequence: TGCGCCAGCAGCCAAGATCTAAGAGACAGGGGTACAGATACGCAGTATCTT.

In its sample, this clonotype was seen many times. The chain recombines TRBV5-8 with TRBJ2-2, with 12 bases matching TRBD2. The CDR3 is made up of 15 amino acids. CDR1 is SGHTS, CDR2 YDEGEE, per germline. Germline trimming cut 6 bases from V and 4 bases from J; bases unmatched to any gene: 4. CDR3 sequence: CASTRLAGATGELFF. The CDR3 nucleotides are TGTGCCAGCACCCGACTAGCGGGAGCCACCGGGGAGCTGTTTTTT.

In regard to this clonotype: Sequence at one end of the junction differs from germline and may be a read error. V is TRBV7-7 and J is TRBJ2-5, with D perhaps TRBD2 (7 bases). Germline V CDR1 and CDR2: SSHAT, FNYEAQ (reference sequence). This CDR3 has 15 amino acids. The CDR3 protein is CASSLSGAGQETRHF. The CDR3 bases are TGTGCTAGCAGCTTAAGCGGGGCGGGACAAGAGACCCGGCACTTC.

This clonotype is categorized as medium-sized. The chain recombines TRBV7-2 with TRBJ2-7, with D maybe TRBD2 (6 bases). CDR1 SGHTA and CDR2 FQGNSA come from the germline V gene. This CDR3 region has 15 residues. Trimming pared 4 bases from V and 6 bases from J, leaving 19 bases between. This CDR3 reads CASSSRRLESGEQYF. In nucleotides, the CDR3 is TGTGCCAGCAGCTCCCGCCGACTAGAGTCGGGCGAGCAGTACTTC. Full variable domain (outside the CDR3, taken from reference TRBV7-2 and TRBJ2-7): GAGVSQSPSNKVTEKGKDVELRCDPISGHTALYWYRQSLGQGLEFLIYFQGNSAPDKSGLPSDRFSAERTGGSVSTLTIQRTQQEDSAVYLCASSSRRLESGEQYFGPGTRLTVT.

The sample holds many counts of this clonotype. The chain combines TRBV18 with TRBJ1-3; no reliable D call. This CDR3 is built from 14 residues. V shed 2 bases and J shed 1 base, with 6 bases lying between them. In germline, CDR1 is KGHSH, CDR2 LQKENI. In DNA form, the CDR3 reads TGTGCCAGCTCACCAGAAGCTTCTGGAAACACCATATATTTT. Its protein product is CASSPEASGNTIYF.

This clonotype qualifies as medium-sized. V is TRBV19 and J is TRBJ1-4; no reliable D call. CDR3 size: 14 residues. V lost 3 bases and J 2 bases, leaving 7 bases between the germline ends. Germline assignment: CDR1 LNHDA and CDR2 SQIVND (reference sequence). The CDR3: CASSISTTNEKLFF. The CDR3, as DNA: TGTGCCAGTAGTATCTCTACGACTAATGAAAAACTGTTTTTT.